These 23 T cell receptor beta chains came from one sample sequenced in a study of T cells in Graves' hyperthyroidism and ophthalmopathy. RNA transcripts provided the source from which TCR beta CDR3 regions were amplified. The TCR CDR3 first-round RT-PCR relied on the HTBI primer set. TCRdb fed the multiplex PCR reads into MiXCR, producing one record per CDR3 protein. The table shows roughly 530,000 distinct CDR3 sequences, with under 20% occurring only once. The sequenced sample consisted of blood. The receptors shown here come from a young woman with Graves' ophthalmopathy.

This clonotype was seen a few times. This chain links TRBV27 with TRBJ2-2, with D unclear. V lost 3 bases, J lost 2 bases, and 10 bases lay in between. The CDR3 has 15 amino acids. Germline CDR1 is MNHEY and CDR2 is SMNVEV (reference sequence). In nucleotides, the CDR3 is TGTGCCAGCAGTTTCAACTCCTATAACACCGGGGAGCTGTTTTTT. It encodes CASSFNSYNTGELFF.

This clonotype was detected a few times. V gene TRBV7-9 combines with J gene TRBJ1-2; 7 bases fit TRBD1. The CDR3 spans 12 residues. Germline V gene data show CDR1 as SEHNR and CDR2 as FQNEAQ (reference sequence). The V and J ends lost 6 bases and 5 bases, in that order; junction bases with no gene match: 3. The CDR3 DNA follows: TGTGCCAGCAGGGGGACAGAGTATGGCTACACCTTC. Its translation: CASRGTEYGYTF.

In this sample, this clonotype turned up a few times. The chain combines TRBV25-1 with TRBJ2-5; 10 nucleotides line up with TRBD1. The CDR3 covers 16 residues. V dropped 4 bases and J dropped 5; count of bases not matched to a gene: 10. CDR1 is MGHDK and CDR2 is SYGVNS in the germline V gene. The CDR3 region is CASSASGTGVRETQYF. CDR3 sequence (DNA): TGTGCCAGCAGTGCTTCCGGGACAGGGGTCCGGGAGACCCAGTACTTC.

V is TRBV6-1 and J is TRBJ2-3; 11 bases match TRBD1. CDR3 length: 16 residues. CDR1 and CDR2 from the germline V gene are MNHNS and SASEGT. V trimming: 5 bases; J trimming: 4 bases; junction bases outside the gene matches: 8. CDR3 in amino acids: CASSFDPGQGADTQYF. In DNA, the CDR3 is TGTGCCAGCAGTTTCGATCCGGGACAGGGGGCAGATACGCAGTATTTT.

This chain joins TRBV20-1 and TRBJ2-5; TRBD1 is a possible D gene (5 bases). CDR3 length: 13 residues. Germline assignment: CDR1 DFQATT and CDR2 SNEGSKA (reference sequence). The V gene lost 3 bases and the J gene lost 0 bases, with 8 bases spanning the gap. CDR3 DNA: TGCAGTGCTAGTGGGGCGGACCAAGAGACCCAGTACTTC. Protein sequence: CSASGADQETQYF.

J is TRBJ2-7 and V is TRBV5-5; 8 bases fit TRBD2. The CDR3 sequence is 16 residues long. Unmatched junction bases numbered 5, after V lost 0 bases and J lost 0 bases. From germline, CDR1 is SGHKS and CDR2 YYEKEE (reference sequence). The CDR3 reads CASSLGISGVSYEQYF. CDR3 sequence (DNA): TGTGCCAGCAGCTTGGGTATTAGCGGGGTCTCCTACGAGCAGTACTTC.

This clonotype was observed many times. The chain is built from TRBV20-1 and TRBJ1-1; D not resolved. The CDR3 runs 13 residues. V dropped 1 base and J dropped 5 bases, with 11 bases sitting between them. CDR1 and CDR2 from the germline V gene are DFQATT and SNEGSKA (reference sequence). DNA of the CDR3: TGCAGTGCTAGAGCTACTTGGAGAACTGAAGCTTTCTTT. Translation gives CSARATWRTEAFF.

V is TRBV6-1 and J is TRBJ2-7; D perhaps matches TRBD2 (6 bases). Germline V gives CDR1 MNHNS, CDR2 SASEGT. Trimming took 6 bases from V and 5 from J, leaving 14 bases between them. The CDR3 length is 13 residues. CDR3 DNA sequence: TGTGCCAGCAGGGACACTAGCTACCACGAGCAGTACTTC. The encoded protein is CASRDTSYHEQYF.

This clonotype was detected many times. For the CDR3, the DNA is TGTGCCAGCAACCACCCGTCAGCGGGCGCCGACACTGAAGCTTTCTTT. Amino acids: CASNHPSAGADTEAFF. The chain recombines TRBV11-2 with TRBJ1-1; D uncertain. This CDR3 region has 16 residues. CDR1 and CDR2 from the germline V gene are SGHAT and FQNNGV. Trimming shortened V by 7 bases and J by 3 bases, and 21 bases separated the two germline ends.

Ten or more counts support this clonotype. J is TRBJ2-1 and V is TRBV20-1; TRBD2 matches at 10 bases. Per germline, CDR1 DFQATT and CDR2 SNEGSKA (reference sequence). V shed 3 bases and J 0 bases; nucleotides not matched to a gene: 5. This CDR3 has 16 residues. CDR3 nucleotide sequence: TGCAGTGCTAGGCCGGGACTAGCGAGCTCCTACAATGAGCAGTTCTTC. As protein: CSARPGLASSYNEQFF.

The chain uses TRBV5-1 and TRBJ1-1; D may be TRBD1 (6 bases). The CDR3 extends over 16 amino acids. V gave up 0 bases and J gave up 0 bases, with 12 bases separating them. Germline CDR1 and CDR2: SGHRS and YFSETQ. For the CDR3, the DNA is TGCGCCAGCAGCTTGGGAGACAGGCTCGTGAACACTGAAGCTTTCTTT. It is translated as CASSLGDRLVNTEAFF.

In this sample, this clonotype turned up many times. V is TRBV28 and J is TRBJ1-5; 8 nucleotides line up with TRBD1. V was pared by 6 bases and J by 0 bases, with 10 bases of the junction left unmatched. This CDR3 spans 17 amino acids. Germline V CDR1 and CDR2: MDHEN, SYDVKM. The CDR3 is CASSHLTGVNSNQPQHF. The CDR3 bases are TGTGCCAGCAGCCATTTGACAGGGGTAAATAGCAATCAGCCCCAGCATTTT. The variable domain in full, with the rest retrieved from reference TRBV28 and TRBJ1-5, is DVKVTQSSRYLVKRTGEKVFLECVQDMDHENMFWYRQDPGLGLRLIYFSYDVKMKEKGDIPEGYSVSREKKERFSLILESASTNQTSMYLCASSHLTGVNSNQPQHFGDGTRLSIL.

This clonotype was recorded many times. The chain couples TRBV2 to TRBJ2-3, with TRBD2 identical over 7 bases. The CDR3 length is 13 residues. Germline trimming cut 7 bases from V and 0 bases from J; bases unmatched to any gene: 1. Germline CDR1 SNHLY, CDR2 FYNNEI. The CDR3 DNA reads TGTGCCAGCACCGGGGGGAGCACAGATACGCAGTATTTT. Residues: CASTGGSTDTQYF.

In its sample, this clonotype was seen a few times. CDR3 bases: TGTGCCAGCAGCGGAGGACCGGGACAGGGGGCTAGAGAGACCCAGTACTTC. Protein sequence: CASSGGPGQGARETQYF. The rearrangement links TRBV9 to TRBJ2-5; 12 bases match TRBD1. The length of the CDR3 is 17 residues. With 3 bases clipped from V and 4 bases from J, the junction kept 10 bases outside the gene matches. CDR1 SGDLS and CDR2 YYNGEE come from the germline V gene.

The chain recombines TRBV29-1 with TRBJ1-1; D possibly corresponds to TRBD1 (5 bases). The CDR3 is made up of 13 amino acids. The V and J ends lost 4 bases and 2 bases respectively, with 11 bases between them. Germline CDR1 is SQVTM and CDR2 is ANQGSEA. The CDR3 bases are TGCAGCGTTGCCCGGGACGTCAACACTGAAGCTTTCTTT. This codes for CSVARDVNTEAFF.

With respect to this clonotype: One end of the junction does not line up with germline, which may come from a read error. The gene calls are TRBV7-8 and TRBJ2-3; D possibly corresponds to TRBD1 (6 bases). Germline V gives CDR1 SGHVS, CDR2 FQNEAQ. The length of the CDR3 is 16 residues. CDR3 residues: CASSQDRTGLQDTQYF. In DNA form, the CDR3 reads TGCGCCAGCAGCCAAGATCGAACAGGGCTCCAAGATACGCAGTATTTT.

This clonotype appeared many times. V usage is TRBV20-1 and J usage is TRBJ2-1, with no clear D. This CDR3 has 16 residues. V dropped 7 bases and J dropped 0 bases, with 19 bases sitting between them. Germline values: CDR1 DFQATT, CDR2 SNEGSKA (reference sequence). CDR3 in amino acids: CSVTPPELGSYNEQFF. CDR3 coding DNA: TGCAGTGTAACACCACCAGAGCTAGGCTCCTACAATGAGCAGTTCTTC.

The chain is built from TRBV5-1 and TRBJ1-6, with a tentative D call TRBD1 (6 bases). Trimming cost V 5 bases and J 8 bases, with 14 bases left between them. The CDR3 extends over 14 amino acids. CDR1 is SGHRS and CDR2 is YFSETQ in the germline V gene. The CDR3 DNA follows: TGCGCCAGCAGTCTACAGGGACACGATTCACCCCTCCACTTT. It encodes CASSLQGHDSPLHF.

This clonotype was seen at least ten times. This chain connects TRBV24-1 to TRBJ2-1; 8 bases fit TRBD2. V trimming: 7 bases; J trimming: 2 bases; junction bases outside the gene matches: 0. Germline-derived CDR1 and CDR2 are KGHDR and SFDVKD. This CDR3 has 13 amino acids. The CDR3 region is CATSGGAYNEQFF. DNA for the CDR3: TGTGCCACCAGCGGGGGGGCCTACAATGAGCAGTTCTTC.

This clonotype was counted ten times or more. V is TRBV20-1 and J is TRBJ1-6; 8 bases match TRBD1. The CDR3 consists of 15 residues. CDR1 and CDR2 (germline): DFQATT, SNEGSKA (reference sequence). J gave up 10 bases and V 5 bases, and 13 bases lay outside the gene matches. CDR3 in DNA: TGCAGTGCTGGCTCTGGGACAGGCCGAGGGTCACCCCTCCACTTT. This codes for CSAGSGTGRGSPLHF.

The gene calls are TRBV29-1 and TRBJ1-1, with 9 bases matching TRBD1. After removal of 7 bases from V and 1 base from J, the junction contained 1 base not matched to a gene. Per the germline V gene, CDR1 is SQVTM and CDR2 is ANQGSEA. The CDR3 runs to 12 residues. The CDR3 DNA follows: TGCAGCGGGGGACAGGGGAACACTGAAGCTTTCTTT. This sequence encodes CSGGQGNTEAFF.

This clonotype was counted at least ten times. The chain employs TRBV20-1 and TRBJ2-7, with 9 bases aligning to TRBD2. The CDR3 consists of 13 residues. V was clipped by 3 bases and J by 2 bases; unmatched bases: 2. The germline V gene encodes CDR1 DFQATT and CDR2 SNEGSKA (reference sequence). The CDR3 region is CSASPSGTYEQYF. The CDR3, as DNA: TGCAGTGCTAGTCCTAGCGGGACCTACGAGCAGTACTTC.

This clonotype was detected only a few times. The chain carries TRBV20-1 and TRBJ2-7; D is perhaps TRBD1 (6 bases). The germline V and J ends were trimmed by 0 bases and 2 bases, with 23 bases remaining between them. CDR3 length equals 18 residues. CDR1 DFQATT and CDR2 SNEGSKA come from the germline V gene (reference sequence). CDR3 bases: TGCAGTGCTAGAGATCATTCAAGGACAGTTGCAAAAACCTACGAGCAGTACTTC. This gives the protein CSARDHSRTVAKTYEQYF.